The entry that follows covers one T cell receptor (beta chain) sequence. No antigen is known for it. The CDR3 loop spans 14 amino acids. Per the germline V gene, CDR1 is SGHRS and CDR2 is YFSETQ. V shed 4 bases and J shed 4 bases, with 14 bases lying between them. Profiling relied on immunoSEQ multiplex PCR, and the TCRdb table lists in-frame clones only, not all of them. This sample has under 110,000 clones, with less than 90% found just once. The data derive from a study of T cell responses to AZD1222 COVID-19 vaccine. Study-wide points: At 160-218 and 743-854, vaccine-associated CD4 TCRs were dominant, and they spanned spike. Seropositive status at baseline applied to only five to seven AZD1222 recipients. Most donors were white British, females outnumbered males, and clonal diversity was possibly underestimated. The breadth and depth of Spike-specific TCRs increased once two AZD1222 doses had been given.

The V and J genes are TRBV5-1 and TRBJ1-2; possible D gene TRBD1, 5 bases. The source is an adult in good health. Here the sequenced sample was peripheral blood, taken on day 0 of AZD1222 vaccination. In DNA form, the CDR3 reads TGCGCCAGCAGCCCTAACGGGGGGTCCTATGGCTACACCTTC. Translating gives CASSPNGGSYGYTF.